The 8 T cell receptor beta chains given below trace back to one sample, sequenced in a study of blood T cell repertoires in COVID-19. Assay: immunoSEQ multiplex PCR; the TCRdb copy retains only in-frame clones and omits some. The sample lists fewer than 450,000 clones, more than 75% occurring once. The sequenced sample was PBMCs or T cells enriched from blood (not recorded which). The receptors shown here come from a woman younger than 30 who had recovered from COVID-19.

DNA of the CDR3: TGCGCCAGCAGCCTAAACTACGAGCAGTACTTC. It translates to CASSLNYEQYF. V gene TRBV5-1 combines with J gene TRBJ2-7, with no clear D. The CDR3 has 11 residues. The germline V gene encodes CDR1 SGHRS and CDR2 YFSETQ. The germline V and J ends were trimmed by 4 bases and 3 bases, with 5 bases remaining between them.

V and J are TRBV7-9 and TRBJ1-4, with D possibly being TRBD1 (6 bases). CDR1 SEHNR and CDR2 FQNEAQ come from the germline V gene (reference sequence). The CDR3 runs 19 residues. The V end was cut by 5 bases, the J end by 3 bases, with 25 bases between. CDR3 coding DNA: TGTGCCAGCAGCGCCATGGGGACACCGAACGTAAAGGCTAATGAAAAACTGTTTTTT. Its protein is CASSAMGTPNVKANEKLFF.

The V call is TRBV30, the J call TRBJ1-6; 9 nucleotides agree with TRBD1. This CDR3 is built from 14 residues. Germline assignment: CDR1 GTSNPN and CDR2 SVGIG (reference sequence). The J segment lost 5 bases and the V segment lost 3 bases, leaving 2 bases of the junction unmatched. CDR3 loop: CAWRRQGDNSPLHF. CDR3 DNA sequence: TGTGCCTGGAGGAGACAGGGGGATAATTCACCCCTCCACTTT.

The chain couples TRBV10-2 to TRBJ1-4; D may be TRBD1 (6 bases). V gave up 10 bases and J gave up 6 bases, with 18 bases separating them. CDR1 is WSHSY and CDR2 is SAAADI in the germline V gene. The CDR3 spans 14 residues. CDR3 loop: CAIRIPGAHEKLFF. CDR3 bases: TGCGCCATCAGAATCCCAGGGGCCCATGAAAAACTGTTTTTT.

The CDR3 here is CASSQAGPAGSYGYTF. The CDR3 coding sequence is TGCGCCAGCAGCCAAGCCGGGCCCGCGGGGAGCTATGGCTACACCTTC. This chain joins TRBV4-3 and TRBJ1-2, with D uncertain. The CDR3 spans 16 residues. From germline, CDR1 is LGHNA and CDR2 YSLEER. Trimming removed 1 base from V and 4 bases from J, with 16 bases in between.

In regard to this clone: This sample includes further DNA sequences coding for the same CDR3. The rearrangement links TRBV7-9 to TRBJ1-1, with TRBD1 as a possible D gene (5 bases). CDR3 length: 13 residues. V shed 3 bases and J shed 0 bases, with 5 bases lying between them. Germline V gene lookup returns CDR1 SEHNR and CDR2 FQNEAQ (reference sequence). The CDR3 DNA follows: TGTGCCAGCAGCTTGACAGTGAACACTGAAGCTTTCTTT. Its translation is CASSLTVNTEAFF.

J is TRBJ2-3 and V is TRBV6-5; perhaps TRBD2 as D (6 bases). The ends were cut back, 2 bases at V and 1 base at J, with 7 bases in the middle. Germline assignment: CDR1 MNHEY and CDR2 SVGAGI. The CDR3 is made up of 14 amino acids. DNA of the CDR3: TGTGCCAGCAGTTACGGGAGGCGCACAGATACGCAGTATTTT. Residues: CASSYGRRTDTQYF.

The V gene is TRBV7-6, the J gene TRBJ2-3; 9 bases are shared with TRBD2. In germline, CDR1 is SGHVS, CDR2 FNYEAQ. V was pared by 4 bases and J by 4 bases, with 3 bases of the junction left unmatched. The CDR3 spans 14 residues. The CDR3 bases are TGTGCCAGCAGCTCGGCGGGAGGGCCAGATACGCAGTATTTT. Residues: CASSSAGGPDTQYF.